The 7 T cell receptor beta chains below come from one sample, sequenced in a study of control samples from healthy donors and cancer patients. The table came from immunoSEQ multiplex PCR; TCRdb's copy has only in-frame clones and leaves some out. The top ten clones hold 2.5% to 3.5% of a sample with 100,000 to 150,000 clones, more than 70% of them seen once. What was sequenced was blood. These receptors all stem from a man aged 60 to 69 in good health.

The rearrangement uses TRBV18 and TRBJ2-3; D is perhaps TRBD1 or TRBD2 (6 bases each). The V and J ends lost 4 bases and 1 base respectively, with 12 bases between them. Germline V gene lookup returns CDR1 KGHSH and CDR2 LQKENI. The CDR3 is 15 residues long. The CDR3 DNA sequence: TGTGCCAGCTCACAAGGGGGGATTGGCACAGATACGCAGTATTTT. Its translation is CASSQGGIGTDTQYF.

This chain links TRBV7-3 with TRBJ2-1, with unresolved D. Germline lookup yields CDR1 SGHTA and CDR2 FQGTGA. The CDR3 length is 20 residues. Trimming left V 2 bases short and J 0 bases short, with 23 bases between. CDR3 in DNA: TGTGCCAGCAGCTTACTTCCCACGGTGCGGATTGAGGACTCCTACAATGAGCAGTTCTTC. This sequence encodes CASSLLPTVRIEDSYNEQFF. The full variable domain, its missing parts supplied by reference TRBV7-3 and TRBJ2-1, is GAGVSQTPSNKVTEKGKYVELRCDPISGHTALYWYRQSLGQGPEFLIYFQGTGAADDSGLPNDRFFAVRPEGSVSTLKIQRTERGDSAVYLCASSLLPTVRIEDSYNEQFFGPGTRLTVL.

This sequence joins TRBV7-3 and TRBJ2-2; D remains ambiguous. The CDR3 covers 14 residues. V lost 4 bases and J lost 5, with 11 bases in between. Germline lookup yields CDR1 SGHTA and CDR2 FQGTGA. In DNA, the CDR3 is TGTGCCAGCAGCTACCAACCAATTACCGGGGAGCTGTTTTTT. It is translated as CASSYQPITGELFF.

The chain uses TRBV6-1 and TRBJ1-5; the D is unclear. V dropped 2 bases and J dropped 5 bases, with 7 bases sitting between them. The CDR3 extends over 13 amino acids. The germline gives CDR1 MNHNS, CDR2 SASEGT. The CDR3 region is CASSELSHQPQHF. DNA of the CDR3: TGTGCCAGCAGTGAATTGAGCCATCAGCCCCAGCATTTT.

This clone showed up just once. The chain has TRBV20-1 and TRBJ2-3, with D tentatively TRBD1 or TRBD2 (6 bases each). Trimming stripped 3 bases from V and 1 base from J, with 20 bases between. The CDR3 is made up of 17 amino acids. Germline loops: CDR1 DFQATT, CDR2 SNEGSKA (reference sequence). This CDR3 is CSASLRGPQPRTDTQYF. CDR3 in DNA: TGCAGTGCTAGTCTTCGGGGGCCACAACCGCGCACAGATACGCAGTATTTT.

This clone has just a few counts. The J gene is TRBJ2-7, the V gene TRBV2; tentatively, D is TRBD2 (6 bases). The CDR3 consists of 13 residues. CDR1 and CDR2 (germline): SNHLY, FYNNEI. V was cut by 5 bases and J by 9 bases, with 17 bases left in between. CDR3 residues: CASSPPGVRVQYF. CDR3 nucleotides: TGTGCCAGCAGTCCGCCGGGGGTACGGGTGCAGTACTTC.

This chain uses TRBV5-4 with TRBJ2-2, with D perhaps matching TRBD2 (6 bases). Trimming took off 4 bases at V and 4 bases at J, with 14 bases between the two ends. The germline V gene encodes CDR1 SGHNT and CDR2 YYREEE (reference sequence). The CDR3 has 15 amino acids. The DNA for the CDR3 is TGTGCCAGCAGCCGCAGCGGGTCGGGCACCGGGGAGCTGTTTTTT. This sequence encodes CASSRSGSGTGELFF.